This T cell receptor beta chain stems from a study of blood T cell repertoires in COVID-19. At the level of the study: Samples of COVID-19 (acute and convalescent) were obtained from the United States, Italy and Spain. PBMCs, B-cell-depleted T cells, or T cells were the source of the cDNA or gDNA that made up the material.

In the authors' methods: Reference gene primer amplification gave estimated nucleated cell counts. Data came from immunoSEQ multiplex PCR; TCRdb stores just in-frame clones and leaves some out. V and J calls plus clone size are reproduced from that table; the DNA served to infer D and trimming. The table lists a few hundred thousand clones, around 90% of them singletons. From germline, CDR1 is SGHTA and CDR2 FQGNSA. The CDR3 totals 16 residues. Germline trimming cut 2 bases from V and 6 bases from J; bases unmatched to any gene: 8. This receptor was taken from a man between 18 and 35 years old with active or convalescent COVID-19. Material for sequencing was peripheral blood. This rearrangement joins TRBV7-2 to TRBJ2-3; 10 positions match TRBD2. DNA of the CDR3: TGTGCCAGCAGCTTAATTAGCGGGGGGCTTGCGGATACGCAGTATTTT. Protein sequence: CASSLISGGLADTQYF.